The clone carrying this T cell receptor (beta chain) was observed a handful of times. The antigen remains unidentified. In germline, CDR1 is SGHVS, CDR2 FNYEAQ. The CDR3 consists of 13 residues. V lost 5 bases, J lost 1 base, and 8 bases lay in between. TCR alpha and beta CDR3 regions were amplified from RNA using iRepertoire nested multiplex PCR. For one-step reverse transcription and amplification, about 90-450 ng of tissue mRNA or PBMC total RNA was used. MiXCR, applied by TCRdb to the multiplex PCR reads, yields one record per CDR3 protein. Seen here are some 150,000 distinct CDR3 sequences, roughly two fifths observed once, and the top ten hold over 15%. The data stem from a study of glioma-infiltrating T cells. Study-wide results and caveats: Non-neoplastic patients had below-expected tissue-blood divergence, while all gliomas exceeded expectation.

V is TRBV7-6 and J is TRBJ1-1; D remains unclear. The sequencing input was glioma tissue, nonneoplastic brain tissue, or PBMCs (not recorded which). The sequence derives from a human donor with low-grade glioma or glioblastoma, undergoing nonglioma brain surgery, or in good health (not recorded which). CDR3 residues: CASSAIRNTEAFF. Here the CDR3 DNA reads TGTGCCAGCAGCGCGATACGGAACACTGAAGCTTTCTTT.